The source of this T cell receptor (beta chain) is a study of Ad26.COV2.S vaccination and SARS-CoV-2 variants. Study-wide background: By the intramuscular route, Ad26.COV2.S was given once, or twice 56 days apart.

Repertoires were generated with immunoSEQ multiplex PCR, while TCRdb's copy carries only in-frame clones and drops some. There are hundreds of thousands of clones in the sample; around 86% occur only once, and 3.4% lies in the top ten. Treatment meaning: some 20 received Ad26.COV2.S at low or high dose, single or two shots; roughly five received placebo; per-sample allocation not given. After the first vaccine or placebo injection, samples were drawn on day 63. This adult donor, from Boston, was 18-55 years old. This clone appeared once. The target antigen is unknown. Study-wide results and caveats: Analyses of TCR breadth and depth may have underestimated total T cell responses.

V shed 5 bases, J shed 4 bases, and the junction held 9 bases outside the gene matches. The CDR3 runs to 16 residues. The germline V gene encodes CDR1 MNHEY and CDR2 SVGEGT. The chain has TRBV6-2 or TRBV6-3 and TRBJ2-7, with 12 bases aligning to TRBD1. Source: peripheral blood, taken in a trial of Ad26.COV2.S vaccine versus placebo. This sequence originates from a person aged 18 to 65 who received the Ad26.COV2.S COVID-19 vaccine or a placebo. Written as DNA, the CDR3 is TGTGCCAGCAGTCCCCGGGACAGGGGGCGCTTGTACGAGCAGTACTTC. It translates to CASSPRDRGRLYEQYF.